Listed below are T cell receptor beta chains from one sample, sequenced in a study of blood T cell repertoires in COVID-19. Method: immunoSEQ multiplex PCR; TCRdb's copy keeps in-frame clones and lacks some. The repertoire holds fewer than 250,000 clones, with roughly 80% as singletons. The sample consisted of peripheral blood. These TCRs come from a man in his 60s with COVID-19, enrolled during active disease. CDR3s include the opening cysteine and the closing phenylalanine or tryptophan. Fields, in order: CDR3 protein, CDR3 DNA, D gene, clone size, J gene, V gene. The D gene is left open where the match is weak. Some rows mark clone size as missing; the rest say once, few, many or name a class of expanded clone.

cdr3_aa: CASSPRGFSNQPQHF
cdr3_nt: TGTGCCAGCAGCCCCAGGGGGTTCAGCAATCAGCCCCAGCATTTT
d_call: TRBD1
clone_size: .
j_call: TRBJ1-5
v_call: TRBV3-1/TRBV3-2

cdr3_aa: CASSLGGTGSYNEQFF
cdr3_nt: TGCGCCAGCAGCTTGGGCGGGACAGGCTCCTACAATGAGCAGTTCTTC
d_call: TRBD1
clone_size: .
j_call: TRBJ2-1
v_call: TRBV5-1

cdr3_aa: CAWGGQFFSGNTIYF
cdr3_nt: TGTGCCTGGGGGGGACAGTTTTTCTCTGGAAACACCATATATTTT
d_call: TRBD1
clone_size: .
j_call: TRBJ1-3
v_call: TRBV30

cdr3_aa: CATSDNTGNTIYF
cdr3_nt: TGTGCCACCAGTGACAACACCGGAAACACCATATATTTT
d_call: .
clone_size: .
j_call: TRBJ1-3
v_call: TRBV24-1

cdr3_aa: CASSLAGTGNAEAFF
cdr3_nt: TGCGCCAGCAGCTTGGCGGGGACAGGGAACGCTGAAGCTTTCTTT
d_call: TRBD1
clone_size: .
j_call: TRBJ1-1
v_call: TRBV5-1

cdr3_aa: CASSHRRQGASNEKLFF
cdr3_nt: TGTGCCAGCTCACACCGCCGCCAAGGGGCGTCCAATGAAAAACTGTTTTTT
d_call: .
clone_size: .
j_call: TRBJ1-4
v_call: TRBV3-1/TRBV3-2

cdr3_aa: CASSFHRDIYNEQFF
cdr3_nt: TGTGCCAGCAGCTTTCACCGGGACATCTACAATGAGCAGTTCTTC
d_call: .
clone_size: .
j_call: TRBJ2-1
v_call: TRBV7-2

cdr3_aa: CASSERGGSSNEQFF
cdr3_nt: TGCGCCAGCAGTGAACGGGGAGGGAGTAGCAATGAGCAGTTCTTC
d_call: TRBD2
clone_size: .
j_call: TRBJ2-1
v_call: TRBV10-1

cdr3_aa: CASSQGEGTQHF
cdr3_nt: TGTGCCAGCAGCCAAGGGGAGGGGACCCAGCATTTT
d_call: .
clone_size: .
j_call: TRBJ1-5
v_call: TRBV3-1/TRBV3-2

cdr3_aa: CASSLRNTQGVAFF
cdr3_nt: TGTGCCAGCAGTCTAAGAAATACTCAGGGCGTAGCTTTCTTT
d_call: .
clone_size: .
j_call: TRBJ1-1
v_call: TRBV28

cdr3_aa: CASSLQGGPSYEQYF
cdr3_nt: TGTGCCAGCAGTCTACAGGGGGGCCCATCCTACGAGCAGTACTTC
d_call: TRBD1
clone_size: .
j_call: TRBJ2-7
v_call: TRBV11-3

cdr3_aa: CASSQDRGGTEAFF
cdr3_nt: TGCGCCAGCAGCCAAGACAGGGGTGGAACTGAAGCTTTCTTT
d_call: .
clone_size: .
j_call: TRBJ1-1
v_call: TRBV4-3

cdr3_aa: CASSLFPGGGYTF
cdr3_nt: TGTGCCAGCAGTTTATTTCCAGGTGGAGGCTACACCTTC
d_call: .
clone_size: once
j_call: TRBJ1-2
v_call: TRBV28

cdr3_aa: CASSSRVLGLAGGPLVQFF
cdr3_nt: TGTGCCAGCAGCTCCCGCGTTCTCGGACTAGCGGGAGGGCCTCTTGTACAGTTCTTC
d_call: TRBD2
clone_size: once
j_call: TRBJ2-1
v_call: TRBV7-8

cdr3_aa: CASSLEGGANPGELFF
cdr3_nt: TGTGCCAGCAGCTTAGAGGGAGGGGCTAACCCCGGGGAGCTGTTTTTT
d_call: TRBD2
clone_size: .
j_call: TRBJ2-2
v_call: TRBV7-9

cdr3_aa: CSATTNEKLFF
cdr3_nt: TGCAGCGCTACAACTAATGAAAAACTGTTTTTT
d_call: .
clone_size: once
j_call: TRBJ1-4
v_call: TRBV29-1

cdr3_aa: CASSLDYSLGYTF
cdr3_nt: TGTGCCAGCAGTTTAGATTACAGCCTGGGCTACACCTTC
d_call: .
clone_size: .
j_call: TRBJ1-2
v_call: TRBV27

cdr3_aa: CASSVGTGGLYGYTF
cdr3_nt: TGTGCCAGCAGCGTGGGAACAGGGGGCCTCTATGGCTACACCTTC
d_call: TRBD1
clone_size: few
j_call: TRBJ1-2
v_call: TRBV7-2

cdr3_aa: CASSKGALNTEAFF
cdr3_nt: TGTGCCAGCAGCAAGGGGGCCTTGAACACTGAAGCTTTCTTT
d_call: TRBD1
clone_size: .
j_call: TRBJ1-1
v_call: TRBV9

cdr3_aa: CASISGSTDTQYF
cdr3_nt: TGTGCCAGCATCAGCGGGAGCACAGATACGCAGTATTTT
d_call: .
clone_size: .
j_call: TRBJ2-3
v_call: TRBV28

cdr3_aa: CASSLEGAIDEKLFF
cdr3_nt: TGTGCCAGCAGCTTAGAAGGGGCTATTGATGAAAAACTGTTTTTT
d_call: .
clone_size: .
j_call: TRBJ1-4
v_call: TRBV11-2

cdr3_aa: CASSSGTGRETQYF
cdr3_nt: TGTGCCAGCAGCTCGGGGACAGGGCGAGAGACCCAGTACTTC
d_call: TRBD1
clone_size: once
j_call: TRBJ2-5
v_call: TRBV7-9

cdr3_aa: CASSERGEGGYTF
cdr3_nt: TGTGCCAGCAGTGAACGAGGGGAGGGTGGCTACACCTTC
d_call: .
clone_size: .
j_call: TRBJ1-2
v_call: TRBV6-1

cdr3_aa: CASTEIRTNTNYGYTF
cdr3_nt: TGCGCCAGCACCGAGATCCGGACAAACACTAACTATGGCTACACCTTC
d_call: .
clone_size: .
j_call: TRBJ1-2
v_call: TRBV10-1

cdr3_aa: CASSPLFSLNQPQHF
cdr3_nt: TGTGCCAGCAGCCCCCTTTTTTCCCTGAATCAGCCCCAGCATTTT
d_call: .
clone_size: .
j_call: TRBJ1-5
v_call: TRBV7-2

cdr3_aa: CASSPRQGRLNEKLFF
cdr3_nt: TGTGCCAGCTCACCACGACAGGGCCGATTGAATGAAAAACTGTTTTTT
d_call: TRBD1
clone_size: .
j_call: TRBJ1-4
v_call: TRBV18

cdr3_aa: CAISNLGQGGNTIYF
cdr3_nt: TGTGCCATCTCAAACCTGGGACAGGGTGGAAACACCATATATTTT
d_call: TRBD1
clone_size: .
j_call: TRBJ1-3
v_call: TRBV10-3

cdr3_aa: CASSARQGFEKLFF
cdr3_nt: TGCGCCAGCAGCGCACGACAGGGTTTTGAAAAACTGTTTTTT
d_call: TRBD1
clone_size: .
j_call: TRBJ1-4
v_call: TRBV5-1

cdr3_aa: CASTQSGTGNRKLFF
cdr3_nt: TGTGCCAGCACTCAATCCGGGACAGGGAATAGAAAACTGTTTTTT
d_call: TRBD1
clone_size: .
j_call: TRBJ1-4
v_call: TRBV27

cdr3_aa: CAFRSGTGNNEQFF
cdr3_nt: TGTGCTTTTCGGTCCGGGACAGGGAACAATGAGCAGTTCTTC
d_call: TRBD1
clone_size: .
j_call: TRBJ2-1
v_call: TRBV7-9

cdr3_aa: CASRVQGARGYTF
cdr3_nt: TGTGCCAGCAGGGTACAGGGGGCGCGTGGCTACACCTTC
d_call: TRBD1
clone_size: once
j_call: TRBJ1-2
v_call: TRBV12-3/TRBV12-4

cdr3_aa: CASTTGNSNQPQHF
cdr3_nt: TGTGCCAGTACCACCGGGAATAGCAATCAGCCCCAGCATTTT
d_call: .
clone_size: .
j_call: TRBJ1-5
v_call: TRBV19